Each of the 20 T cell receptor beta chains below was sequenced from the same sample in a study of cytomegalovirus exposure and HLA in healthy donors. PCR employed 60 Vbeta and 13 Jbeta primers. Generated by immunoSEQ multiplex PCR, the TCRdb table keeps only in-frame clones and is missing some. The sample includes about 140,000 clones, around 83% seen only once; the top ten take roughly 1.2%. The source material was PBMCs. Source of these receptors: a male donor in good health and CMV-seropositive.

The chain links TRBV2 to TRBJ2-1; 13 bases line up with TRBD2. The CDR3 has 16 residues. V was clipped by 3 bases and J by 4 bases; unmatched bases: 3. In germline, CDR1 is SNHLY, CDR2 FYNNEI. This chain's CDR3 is CASSDTSGGGYNEQFF. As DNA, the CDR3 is TGTGCCAGCAGTGATACTAGCGGGGGGGGTTACAATGAGCAGTTCTTC.

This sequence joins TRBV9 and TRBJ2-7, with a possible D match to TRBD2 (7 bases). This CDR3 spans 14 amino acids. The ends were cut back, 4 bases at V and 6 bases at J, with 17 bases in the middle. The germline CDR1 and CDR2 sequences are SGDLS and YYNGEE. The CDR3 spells CASSPRGEGVEQYF. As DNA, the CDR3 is TGTGCCAGCAGCCCTCGAGGGGAGGGGGTCGAGCAGTACTTC.

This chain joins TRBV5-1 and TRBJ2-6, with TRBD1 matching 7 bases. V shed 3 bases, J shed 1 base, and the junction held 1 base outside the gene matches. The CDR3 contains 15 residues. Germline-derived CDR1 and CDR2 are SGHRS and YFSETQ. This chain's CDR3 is CASSSTGSGANVLTF. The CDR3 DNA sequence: TGCGCCAGCAGCTCGACAGGGTCTGGGGCCAACGTCCTGACTTTC.

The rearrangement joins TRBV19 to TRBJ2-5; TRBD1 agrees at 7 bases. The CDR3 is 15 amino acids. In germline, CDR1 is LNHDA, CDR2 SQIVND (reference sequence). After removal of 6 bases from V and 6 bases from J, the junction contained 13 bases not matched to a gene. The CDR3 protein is CASSSQPGQTKTQYF. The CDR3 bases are TGTGCCAGTAGCTCACAGCCGGGACAGACAAAGACCCAGTACTTC.

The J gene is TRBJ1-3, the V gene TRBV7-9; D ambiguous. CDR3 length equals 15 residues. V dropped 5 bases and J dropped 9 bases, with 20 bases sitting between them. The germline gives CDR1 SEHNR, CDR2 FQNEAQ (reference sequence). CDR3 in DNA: TGTGCCAGCAGCCGAGGCCCCGCAGTTGAGGGCACCATATATTTT. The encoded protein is CASSRGPAVEGTIYF.

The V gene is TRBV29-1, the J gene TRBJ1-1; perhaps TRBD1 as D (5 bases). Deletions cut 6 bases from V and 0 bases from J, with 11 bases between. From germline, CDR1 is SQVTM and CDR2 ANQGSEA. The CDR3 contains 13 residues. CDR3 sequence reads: CSVETALNTEAFF. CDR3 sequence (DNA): TGCAGCGTGGAGACAGCTTTGAACACTGAAGCTTTCTTT.

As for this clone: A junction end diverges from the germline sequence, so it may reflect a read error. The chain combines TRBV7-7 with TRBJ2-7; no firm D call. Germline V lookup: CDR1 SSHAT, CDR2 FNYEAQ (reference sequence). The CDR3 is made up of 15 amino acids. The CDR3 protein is CASSLGDRGTYEQYF. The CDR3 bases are TGTGCTAGCAGCTTAGGAGACCGAGGTACCTACGAGCAGTACTTC.

The CDR3 nucleotides are TGTGCCAGCACAACAGAATACAATGAGCAGTTCTTC. Translation gives CASTTEYNEQFF. This chain links TRBV18 with TRBJ2-1; D call uncertain. The V and J ends lost 8 bases and 4 bases respectively, with 9 bases between them. The CDR3 length is 12 residues. Germline V CDR1 and CDR2: KGHSH, LQKENI.

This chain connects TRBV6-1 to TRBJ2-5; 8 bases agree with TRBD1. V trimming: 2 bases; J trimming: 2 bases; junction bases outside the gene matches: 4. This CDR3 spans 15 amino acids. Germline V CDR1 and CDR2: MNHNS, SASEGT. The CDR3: CASSEIQGGQETQYF. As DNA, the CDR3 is TGTGCCAGCAGTGAAATACAGGGGGGTCAAGAGACCCAGTACTTC.

The CDR3 DNA reads TGTGCCAGCACCGAAAGAGGTTTTGGAGCTTTCTTT. This translates into CASTERGFGAFF. This chain connects TRBV2 to TRBJ1-1; no reliable D call. V lost 7 bases, J lost 10 bases, and 16 bases lay in between. This CDR3 has 12 residues. Germline V gene lookup returns CDR1 SNHLY and CDR2 FYNNEI.

CDR3 protein: CASSLADRLNQPQHF. DNA of the CDR3: TGTGCCAGCAGCTTGGCCGACAGGCTCAATCAGCCCCAGCATTTT. The chain couples TRBV5-6 to TRBJ1-5, with a weak D call TRBD1 (6 bases). V was shortened by 0 bases and J by 3 bases, with 10 bases between the two germline ends. Looked up from germline, CDR1 is SGHDT and CDR2 is YYEEEE. This CDR3 is 15 amino acids long.

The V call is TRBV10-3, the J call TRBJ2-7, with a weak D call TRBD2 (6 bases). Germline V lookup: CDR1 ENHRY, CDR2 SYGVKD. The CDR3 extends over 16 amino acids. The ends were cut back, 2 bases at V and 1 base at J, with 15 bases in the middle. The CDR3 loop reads CAISEPQTRGSYEQYF. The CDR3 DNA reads TGTGCCATCAGTGAGCCGCAGACTAGAGGTTCCTACGAGCAGTACTTC.

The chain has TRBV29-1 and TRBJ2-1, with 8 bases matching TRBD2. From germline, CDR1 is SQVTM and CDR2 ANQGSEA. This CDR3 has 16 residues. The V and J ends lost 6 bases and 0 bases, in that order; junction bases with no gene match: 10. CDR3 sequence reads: CSVALTSASSYNEQFF. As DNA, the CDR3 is TGCAGCGTCGCCTTGACTAGCGCGAGCTCCTACAATGAGCAGTTCTTC.

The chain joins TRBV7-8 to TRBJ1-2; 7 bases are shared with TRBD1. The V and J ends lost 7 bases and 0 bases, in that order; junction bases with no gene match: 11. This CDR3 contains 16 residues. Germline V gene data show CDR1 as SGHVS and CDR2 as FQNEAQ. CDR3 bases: TGTGCCAGCACCGACCGGGGACAGAGACCTAACTATGGCTACACCTTC. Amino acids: CASTDRGQRPNYGYTF.

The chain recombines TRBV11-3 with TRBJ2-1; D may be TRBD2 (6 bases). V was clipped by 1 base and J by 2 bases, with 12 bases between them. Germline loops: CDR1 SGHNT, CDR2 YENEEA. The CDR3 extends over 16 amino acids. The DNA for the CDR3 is TGTGCCAGCAGCTTAGGAGGAGGGCGAACCTACAATGAGCAGTTCTTC. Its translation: CASSLGGGRTYNEQFF.

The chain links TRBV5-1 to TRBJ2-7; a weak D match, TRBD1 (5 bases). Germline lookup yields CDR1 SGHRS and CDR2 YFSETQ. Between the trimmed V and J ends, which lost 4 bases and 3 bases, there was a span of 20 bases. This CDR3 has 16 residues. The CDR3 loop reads CASSPTLGWGFYEQYF. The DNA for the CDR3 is TGCGCCAGCAGCCCCACTCTGGGTTGGGGCTTCTACGAGCAGTACTTC.

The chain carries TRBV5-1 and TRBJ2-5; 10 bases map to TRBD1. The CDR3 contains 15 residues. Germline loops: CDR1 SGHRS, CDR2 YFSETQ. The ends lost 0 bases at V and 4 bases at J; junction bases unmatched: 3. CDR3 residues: CASSLGQGAGETQYF. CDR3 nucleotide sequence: TGCGCCAGCAGCTTGGGACAGGGGGCCGGAGAGACCCAGTACTTC.

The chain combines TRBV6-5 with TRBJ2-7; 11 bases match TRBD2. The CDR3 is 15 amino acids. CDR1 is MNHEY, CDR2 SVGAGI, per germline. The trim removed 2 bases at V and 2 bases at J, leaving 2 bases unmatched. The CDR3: CASSYAGLAAYEQYF. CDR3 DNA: TGTGCCAGCAGTTACGCGGGACTAGCGGCCTACGAGCAGTACTTC.

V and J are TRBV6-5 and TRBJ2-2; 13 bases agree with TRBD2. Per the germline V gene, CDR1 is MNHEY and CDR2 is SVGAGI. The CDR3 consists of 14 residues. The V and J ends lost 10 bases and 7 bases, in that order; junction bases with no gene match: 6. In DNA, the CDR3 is TGTGCCACGAGACTAGCGGGGGGCCTCGGGGAGCTGTTTTTT. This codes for CATRLAGGLGELFF.

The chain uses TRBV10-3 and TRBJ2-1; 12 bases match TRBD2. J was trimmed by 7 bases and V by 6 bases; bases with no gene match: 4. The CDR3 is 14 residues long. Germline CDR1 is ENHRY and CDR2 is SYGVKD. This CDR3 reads CAISRLAGDNEQFF. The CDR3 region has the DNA TGTGCCATCAGCAGACTAGCGGGGGATAATGAGCAGTTCTTC.